The TCR beta chain described here comes from a study of blood T cell repertoires in COVID-19. Study-wide context: Some COVID-19 samples were acute and others convalescent; all came from the United States, Italy and Spain. PBMCs, B-cell-depleted T cells, or T cells provided the cDNA or gDNA that made up the material.

Per germline, CDR1 SGHTA and CDR2 FQGNSA. Unmatched junction bases numbered 9, after V lost 4 bases and J lost 6 bases. The CDR3 is 16 residues long. Authors' processing steps: For nucleated cells, counts were estimated from reference gene primer amplification. Clones were sequenced by immunoSEQ multiplex PCR, and TCRdb holds only the in-frame ones, with some missing. V and J calls and clone size are those listed in that table; D and trimming were worked out from the DNA. The table records more than 150,000 clones, around 89% of them present only once. The chain recombines TRBV7-2 with TRBJ2-1; the match to TRBD2 covers 10 bases. This clonotype was obtained from a woman in her forties with acute or convalescent COVID-19. Sequenced: peripheral blood. The CDR3 region has the DNA TGTGCCAGCAGCTCCGTAGCGGGAGGAGGGGGCAATGAGCAGTTCTTC. Protein: CASSSVAGGGGNEQFF.